A selection of T cell receptor beta chains follows, all from one sample in a study of T cell responses to AZD1222 COVID-19 vaccine. Sequencing used immunoSEQ multiplex PCR; TCRdb keeps in-frame clones, though not all of them. The sample carries 200,000 or so clones, around 92% recorded once. The input for sequencing was peripheral blood, taken on day 0 of AZD1222 vaccination. The receptors derive from an adult in good health. Each CDR3 is given with its conserved first and last residue. The order of the fields is V gene, CDR3 protein.

V: TRBV3-1/TRBV3-2; CDR3: CASSHRQQGEEKLFF
V: TRBV7-2; CDR3: CASSFGLRETQYF
V: TRBV7-9; CDR3: CASSSPVRGPKDTEAFF
V: TRBV4-1; CDR3: CASSHPTGSGNTIYF
V: TRBV11-2; CDR3: CASSLAPGVEAFF
V: TRBV6-2/TRBV6-3; CDR3: CASSLLAGEAETQYF
V: TRBV6-5; CDR3: CASSSDGQVIYGYTF
V: TRBV9; CDR3: CASSVPSGGYNEQFF
V: TRBV30; CDR3: CAWSRNRDEKLFF
V: TRBV5-1; CDR3: CASSLGGTASGNTIYF
V: TRBV5-1; CDR3: CASSLAGDQPQHF
V: TRBV7-2; CDR3: CASSLDVRREQFF
V: TRBV18; CDR3: CASSLGNSNQPQHF
V: TRBV5-4; CDR3: CASSLWGTGDEKLFF
V: TRBV4-3; CDR3: CASSQDRGSLNTEAFF
V: TRBV27; CDR3: CASSSGYGYTF
V: TRBV6-5; CDR3: CASPGTTQYNEQFF
V: TRBV24-1; CDR3: CATSDPSGVTDTQYF
V: TRBV10-3; CDR3: CATLGQVEAFF
V: TRBV24-1; CDR3: CATSDPSWTGNEQFF
V: TRBV28; CDR3: CASTLLGASSNQPQHF
V: TRBV11-3; CDR3: CASSLDSAVGNTIYF
V: TRBV28; CDR3: CASSSLDRFYTF
V: TRBV14; CDR3: CASSPQGWNSPLHF
V: TRBV27; CDR3: CASSSSSDGKGEQFF
V: TRBV13; CDR3: CASSASLGGGGRAFF
V: TRBV19; CDR3: CASSITRYGYTF